A single T cell receptor (beta chain) is shown here with its context. J gave up 3 bases and V 6 bases, and 5 bases lay outside the gene matches. Germline V lookup: CDR1 MDHEN, CDR2 SYDVKM. The CDR3 runs 15 residues. As originally analysed: By means of reference gene primer amplification, nucleated cell counts were estimated. Sequencing was performed with immunoSEQ multiplex PCR; in TCRdb, only in-frame clones are kept and a portion is missing. V and J calls and clone size are copied from that table; D and trimming were computed from the DNA. The top ten clones hold roughly 5.4% of a sample with under 200,000 clones, about 88% of them seen once. The data were obtained in a study of blood T cell repertoires in COVID-19. Study-wide context: The United States, Italy and Spain were the sources of the acute and convalescent COVID-19 samples.

Enrollment of patients from Seattle took place during active infection, with longitudinal follow-up. The specimen was peripheral blood. V gene TRBV28 combines with J gene TRBJ2-6; 7 positions agree with TRBD1. This TCR came from a woman in her forties or fifties with COVID-19, enrolled during active disease. CDR3 nucleotide sequence: TGTGCCAGCAGGAAGACAGGGTTTGGGGCCAACGTCCTGACTTTC. Encoded protein: CASRKTGFGANVLTF.